The 13 T cell receptor beta chains below come from one sample, sequenced in a study of T-cell memory formation after mild COVID-19. TCRdb reprocessed the 5' RACE reads via MiXCR and lists one record per CDR3 protein. The table lists fewer than 600,000 distinct CDR3 sequences, 20% to 25% of them singletons. The sequenced sample was PBMCs or a T cell subset sorted from them (not recorded which). These receptors all come from an adult woman who had mild COVID-19 (a few samples of this study predate the infection). Cell type and time point are not known.

CDR3 loop: CASSYGTRALSNTEAFF. The DNA of the CDR3 is TGTGCCAGCAGCTACGGGACAAGAGCTCTATCGAACACTGAAGCTTTCTTT. The chain links TRBV12-3 or TRBV12-4 to TRBJ1-1, with D maybe TRBD1 (6 bases). The CDR3 runs to 17 residues. Trimming removed 6 bases from V and 1 base from J, with 21 bases in between.

This chain connects TRBV5-5 to TRBJ2-5; weak D call: TRBD2 (5 bases). Germline CDR1 and CDR2: SGHKS and YYEKEE (reference sequence). V lost 4 bases and J 4 bases, leaving 14 bases between the germline ends. There are 14 residues in the CDR3. As DNA, the CDR3 is TGTGCCAGCAGCGGAGATACCGGGGTAGAGACCCAGTACTTC. It specifies CASSGDTGVETQYF. The full variable domain, its missing parts supplied by reference TRBV5-5 and TRBJ2-5, is DAGVTQSPTHLIKTRGQQVTLRCSPISGHKSVSWYQQVLGQGPQFIFQYYEKEERGRGNFPDRFSARQFPNYSSELNVNALLLGDSALYLCASSGDTGVETQYFGPGTRLLVL.

A few counts support this clonotype. The chain has TRBV7-9 and TRBJ2-7; maybe TRBD1 (5 bases). The CDR3 runs to 15 residues. Trimming took off 5 bases at V and 2 bases at J, with 16 bases between the two ends. Germline-derived CDR1 and CDR2 are SEHNR and FQNEAQ (reference sequence). DNA for the CDR3: TGTGCCAGCAGCCCAGACAGCCTTATTGCCTACGAGCAGTACTTC. This codes for CASSPDSLIAYEQYF.

The V and J genes are TRBV29-1 and TRBJ2-4; the D call may be TRBD1 or TRBD2 (5 bases each). The CDR3 consists of 14 residues. V lost 5 bases to trimming and J lost 0 bases, with 11 bases between them. Germline assignment: CDR1 SQVTM and CDR2 ANQGSEA. CDR3: CSVRDGLAKNIQYF. CDR3 in DNA: TGCAGCGTTCGGGACGGCCTAGCCAAAAACATTCAGTACTTC. Full variable domain (outside the CDR3, taken from reference TRBV29-1 and TRBJ2-4): SAVISQKPSRDICQRGTSLTIQCQVDSQVTMMFWYRQQPGQSLTLIATANQGSEATYESGFVIDKFPISRPNLTFSTLTVSNMSPEDSSIYLCSVRDGLAKNIQYFGAGTRLSVL.

CDR3 bases: TGCAGTGCTCGGGGGGGTCCACAAGTAGCGGGAAATGAGCAGTTCTTC. The encoded protein is CSARGGPQVAGNEQFF. The chain recombines TRBV20-1 with TRBJ2-1, with 8 bases identical to TRBD2. Germline CDR1 is DFQATT and CDR2 is SNEGSKA (reference sequence). The trim removed 5 bases at V and 7 bases at J, leaving 16 bases unmatched. The CDR3 spans 16 residues.

This chain links TRBV7-2 with TRBJ2-7; a weak D match, TRBD2 (6 bases). The CDR3 is 15 amino acids. V was cut by 2 bases and J by 1 base, with 12 bases left in between. Germline CDR1 is SGHTA and CDR2 is FQGNSA. The CDR3 sequence is CASSLMPSASYEQYF. DNA of the CDR3: TGTGCCAGCAGCTTAATGCCTAGCGCTTCCTACGAGCAGTACTTC.

In its sample, this clonotype was seen a few times. The V gene is TRBV5-1, the J gene TRBJ1-1; D gene unclear. This CDR3 contains 16 residues. V lost 4 bases and J 4 bases, leaving 20 bases between the germline ends. Germline CDR1 reads SGHRS; CDR2 reads YFSETQ. The CDR3 loop reads CASSPSFGWESTEAFF. The CDR3 coding sequence is TGCGCCAGCAGCCCCTCTTTTGGGTGGGAGAGCACTGAAGCTTTCTTT.

This clonotype was detected only a few times. The chain carries TRBV6-5 and TRBJ2-2; 9 bases are shared with TRBD1. Trimming took 7 bases from V and 7 from J; bases not matched to a gene: 10. Per germline, CDR1 MNHEY and CDR2 SVGAGI. The CDR3 is made up of 15 amino acids. The CDR3 coding sequence is TGTGCCAGCAAAAAGGACAGGGGTCGCGTCGGGGAGCTGTTTTTT. Protein sequence: CASKKDRGRVGELFF.

This clonotype was seen more than once but under ten times. The CDR3 DNA reads as TGCAGTGCTAGTTCTATGGGACAGGGGATTTCCTACGAGCAGTACTTC. Translated, it gives CSASSMGQGISYEQYF. The rearrangement uses TRBV20-1 and TRBJ2-7, with 10 bases fitting TRBD1. Germline CDR1 reads DFQATT; CDR2 reads SNEGSKA (reference sequence). The ends lost 3 bases at V and 1 base at J; junction bases unmatched: 9. The CDR3 is 16 amino acids.

This chain connects TRBV19 to TRBJ1-2, with a possible D match to TRBD1 (5 bases). V shed 3 bases and J shed 2 bases, with 10 bases lying between them. CDR1 and CDR2 (germline): LNHDA, SQIVND (reference sequence). The CDR3 is 14 residues long. The CDR3 protein is CASSITTVNYGYTF. In DNA, the CDR3 is TGTGCCAGTAGTATTACGACAGTGAACTATGGCTACACCTTC.

This clonotype was seen more than once but under ten times. The genes are TRBV11-3 and TRBJ2-1; 7 bases agree with TRBD2. Germline CDR1 is SGHNT and CDR2 is YENEEA. The ends lost 3 bases at V and 5 bases at J; junction bases unmatched: 7. This CDR3 region has 15 residues. The CDR3 is CASSLERGPHNEQFF. In DNA, the CDR3 is TGTGCCAGCAGCTTGGAGCGGGGTCCCCACAATGAGCAGTTCTTC. The complete variable domain, with remaining parts taken from reference TRBV11-3 and TRBJ2-1, reads EAGVVQSPRYKIIEKKQPVAFWCNPISGHNTLYWYLQNLGQGPELLIRYENEEAVDDSQLPKDRFSAERLKGVDSTLKIQPAELGDSAVYLCASSLERGPHNEQFFGPGTRLTVL.

This clonotype was observed many times. V is TRBV30 and J is TRBJ1-2; D perhaps matches TRBD1 (5 bases). Per the germline V gene, CDR1 is GTSNPN and CDR2 is SVGIG (reference sequence). Trimming removed 3 bases at V and 2 bases at J, with 10 bases between. There are 13 residues in the CDR3. The CDR3 nucleotides read TGTGCCTGGAGAAGGGGCGACAACTATGGCTACACCTTC. Its translation: CAWRRGDNYGYTF.

The chain joins TRBV12-3 or TRBV12-4 to TRBJ1-5; unclear D gene. The CDR3 covers 15 residues. The V and J ends lost 6 bases and 3 bases respectively, with 15 bases between them. CDR3 amino acids: CASSPTRRNNQPQHF. The CDR3 DNA reads as TGTGCCAGCAGCCCAACGCGCAGAAACAATCAGCCCCAGCATTTT.